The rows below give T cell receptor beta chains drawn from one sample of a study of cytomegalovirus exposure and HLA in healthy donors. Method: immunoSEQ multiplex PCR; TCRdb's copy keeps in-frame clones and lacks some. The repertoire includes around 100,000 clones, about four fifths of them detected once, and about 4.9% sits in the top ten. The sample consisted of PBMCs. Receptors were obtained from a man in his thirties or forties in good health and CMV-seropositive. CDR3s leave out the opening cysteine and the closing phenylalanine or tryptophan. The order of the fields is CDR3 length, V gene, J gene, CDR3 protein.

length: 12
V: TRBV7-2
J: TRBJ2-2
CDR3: ASRQGADAGELF

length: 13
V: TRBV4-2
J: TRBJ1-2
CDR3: ASSQDPDRGYGYT

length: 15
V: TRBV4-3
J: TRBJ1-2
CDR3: ASSQGRFRTENYGYT

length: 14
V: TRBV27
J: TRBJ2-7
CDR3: ASRRAGTGVAYEQY

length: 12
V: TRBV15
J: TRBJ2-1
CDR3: ATSYPGTNNEQF

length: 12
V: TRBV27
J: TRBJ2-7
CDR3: ASSFGTGGYEQY

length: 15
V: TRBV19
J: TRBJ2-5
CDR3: ASSTRGVRASGETQY

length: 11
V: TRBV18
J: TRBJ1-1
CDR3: ASSPSGDREAF

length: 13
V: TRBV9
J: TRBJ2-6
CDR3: ASSVGVSGANVLT

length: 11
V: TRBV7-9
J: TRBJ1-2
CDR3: ASSPDRVYGYT

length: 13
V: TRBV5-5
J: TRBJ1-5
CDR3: ASSPYRGNNQPQH

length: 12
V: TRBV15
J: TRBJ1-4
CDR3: ATSRGQITEKLF

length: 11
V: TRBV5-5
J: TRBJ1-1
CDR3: ASSFVYNTEAF

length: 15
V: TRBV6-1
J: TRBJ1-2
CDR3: ASSAQGGLLANYGYT

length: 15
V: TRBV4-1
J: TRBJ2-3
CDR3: ASSQRGAGGRGDTQY

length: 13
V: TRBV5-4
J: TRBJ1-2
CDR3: ASSPGQGGNYGYT

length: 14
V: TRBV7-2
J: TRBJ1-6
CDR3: ASSLMGTGNNSPLH

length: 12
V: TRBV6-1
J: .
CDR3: ASSPLQGPYEQY

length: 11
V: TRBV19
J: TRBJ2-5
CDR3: ASSRQGAETQY

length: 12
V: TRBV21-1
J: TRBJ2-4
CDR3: AWRGGRDKNIQY

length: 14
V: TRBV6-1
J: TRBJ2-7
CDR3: ASSAALSRRTYEQY

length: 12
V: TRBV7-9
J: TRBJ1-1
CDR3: ASSSPQGGTEAF

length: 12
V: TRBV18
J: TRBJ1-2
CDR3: ASSPGQGMDGVT

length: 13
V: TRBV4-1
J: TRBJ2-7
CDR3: ASSQGALRAYEQY

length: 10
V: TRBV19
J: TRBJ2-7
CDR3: ASSMGTAEQY

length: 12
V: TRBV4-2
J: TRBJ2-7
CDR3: ASSQDFRGDEQY

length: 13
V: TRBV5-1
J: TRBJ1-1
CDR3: ASSLDGTGETEAF

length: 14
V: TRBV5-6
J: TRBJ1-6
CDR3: ASSLDRGNLNSPLH

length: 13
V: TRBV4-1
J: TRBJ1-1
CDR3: ASSQDGGRAAEAF

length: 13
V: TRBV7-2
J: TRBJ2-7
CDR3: ASSLGGPLSYEQY

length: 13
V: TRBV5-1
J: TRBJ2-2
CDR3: ASSLLGRDTGELF

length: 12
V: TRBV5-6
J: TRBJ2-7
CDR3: ASSPGTGTYEQY

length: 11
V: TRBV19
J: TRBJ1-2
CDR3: ASSIERARGYT

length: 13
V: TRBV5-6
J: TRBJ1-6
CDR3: ASSLVGGNNSPLH

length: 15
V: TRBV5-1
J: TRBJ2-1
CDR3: ASSWNTGIPSYNEQF

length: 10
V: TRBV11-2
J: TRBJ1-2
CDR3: ASSSAGDGYT